This T cell receptor (beta chain) stems from a study of blood T cell repertoires in COVID-19. For the study at large: The study drew acute and convalescent COVID-19 samples from the United States, Italy and Spain. Sample material is recorded as cDNA or gDNA derived from T cells, B-cell-depleted T cells, or PBMCs.

Clinical histories supplied by participants themselves formed the basis of cohort assignment. This CDR3 region has 16 residues. Losses at the gene ends were 0 bases for V and 9 bases for J; bases not matched to a gene: 6. CDR1 LGHDT and CDR2 YNNKEL come from the germline V gene (reference sequence). In the original analysis: Counts of nucleated cells, estimated from reference gene primer amplification, were obtained. Method: immunoSEQ multiplex PCR; TCRdb's copy keeps in-frame clones and lacks some. The DNA was the basis for D and trimming; V, J and clone size are from that table. The sample consists of about 380,000 clones, 85% to 90% of them appearing once.

Specimen: PBMCs or T cells enriched from blood (not recorded which). The origin of this receptor is a woman between 18 and 30 years old who had recovered from COVID-19. The V gene is TRBV3-1 (or the pseudogene TRBV3-2), the J gene TRBJ1-4; the match to TRBD1 covers 11 bases. DNA for the CDR3: TGTGCCAGCAGCCAAGACTTGGGGACAGGGGGTCAAAAACTGTTTTTT. It is translated as CASSQDLGTGGQKLFF.